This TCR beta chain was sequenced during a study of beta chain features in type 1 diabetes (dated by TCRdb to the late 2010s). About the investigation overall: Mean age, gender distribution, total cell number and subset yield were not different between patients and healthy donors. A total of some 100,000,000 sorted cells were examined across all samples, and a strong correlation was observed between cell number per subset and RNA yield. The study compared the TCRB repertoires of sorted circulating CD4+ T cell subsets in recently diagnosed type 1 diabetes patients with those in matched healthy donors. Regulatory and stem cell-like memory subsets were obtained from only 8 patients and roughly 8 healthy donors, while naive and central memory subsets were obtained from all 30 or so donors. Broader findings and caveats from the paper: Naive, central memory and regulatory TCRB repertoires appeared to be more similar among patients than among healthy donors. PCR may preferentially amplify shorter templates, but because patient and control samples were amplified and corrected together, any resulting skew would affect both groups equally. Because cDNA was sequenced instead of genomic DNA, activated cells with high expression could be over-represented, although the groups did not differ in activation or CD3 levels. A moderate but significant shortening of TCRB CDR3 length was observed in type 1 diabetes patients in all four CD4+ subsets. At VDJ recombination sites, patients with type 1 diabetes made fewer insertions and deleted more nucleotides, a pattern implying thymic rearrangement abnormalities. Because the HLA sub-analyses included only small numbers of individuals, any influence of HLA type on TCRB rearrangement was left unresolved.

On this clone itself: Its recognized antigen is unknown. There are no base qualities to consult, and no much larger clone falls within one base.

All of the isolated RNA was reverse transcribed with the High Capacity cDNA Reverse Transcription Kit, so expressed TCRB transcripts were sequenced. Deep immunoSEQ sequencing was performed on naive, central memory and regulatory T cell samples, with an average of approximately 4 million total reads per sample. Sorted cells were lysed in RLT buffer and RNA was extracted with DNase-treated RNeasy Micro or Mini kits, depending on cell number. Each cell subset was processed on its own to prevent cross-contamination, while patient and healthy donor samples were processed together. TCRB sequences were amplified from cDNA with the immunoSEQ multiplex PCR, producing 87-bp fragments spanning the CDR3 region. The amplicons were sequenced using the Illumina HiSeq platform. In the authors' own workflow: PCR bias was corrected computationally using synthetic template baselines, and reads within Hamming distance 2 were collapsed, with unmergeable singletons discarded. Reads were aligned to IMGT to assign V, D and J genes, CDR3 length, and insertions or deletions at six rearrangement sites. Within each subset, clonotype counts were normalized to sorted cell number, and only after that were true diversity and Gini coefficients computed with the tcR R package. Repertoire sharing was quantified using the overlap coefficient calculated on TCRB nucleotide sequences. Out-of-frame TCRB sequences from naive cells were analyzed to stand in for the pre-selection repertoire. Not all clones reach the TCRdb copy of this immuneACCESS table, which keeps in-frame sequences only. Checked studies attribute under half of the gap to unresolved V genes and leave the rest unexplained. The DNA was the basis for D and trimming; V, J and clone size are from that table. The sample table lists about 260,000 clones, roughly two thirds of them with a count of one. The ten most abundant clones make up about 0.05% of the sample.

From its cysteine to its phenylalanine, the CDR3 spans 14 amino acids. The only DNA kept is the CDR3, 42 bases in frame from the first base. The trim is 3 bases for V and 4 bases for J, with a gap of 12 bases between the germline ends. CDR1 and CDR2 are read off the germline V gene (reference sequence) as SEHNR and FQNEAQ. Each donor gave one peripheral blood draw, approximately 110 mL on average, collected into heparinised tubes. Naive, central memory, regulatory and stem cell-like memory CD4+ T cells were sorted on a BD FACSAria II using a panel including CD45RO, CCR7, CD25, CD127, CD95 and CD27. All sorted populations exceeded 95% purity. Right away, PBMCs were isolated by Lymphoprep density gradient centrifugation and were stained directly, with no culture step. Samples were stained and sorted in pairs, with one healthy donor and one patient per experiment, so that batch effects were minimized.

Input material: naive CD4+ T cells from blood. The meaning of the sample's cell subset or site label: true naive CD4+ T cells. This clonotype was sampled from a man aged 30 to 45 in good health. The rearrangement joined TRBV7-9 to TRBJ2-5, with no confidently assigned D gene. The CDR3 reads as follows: CASSFGVGRETQYF. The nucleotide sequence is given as TGTGCCAGCAGCTTCGGTGTCGGGCGAGAGACCCAGTACTTC.